One and the same sample provided the 20 T cell receptor beta chains below, sequenced in a study of T cell responses to AZD1222 COVID-19 vaccine. This table comes from immunoSEQ multiplex PCR, and its TCRdb copy is limited to in-frame clones, with some not included. The table records about 120,000 clones, around 85% of them present only once. This specimen was peripheral blood, taken on day 0 of AZD1222 vaccination. These receptors all come from an adult in good health.

The genes are TRBV19 and TRBJ1-3, with D hard to call. There are 14 residues in the CDR3. Germline V gene sequence: CDR1 LNHDA, CDR2 SQIVND (reference sequence). V was shortened by 2 bases and J by 7 bases, with 12 bases between the two germline ends. The DNA of the CDR3 is TGTGCCAGTAGTATACCCCACCTTAAGAACACCATATATTTT. Translating gives CASSIPHLKNTIYF.

This sequence joins TRBV7-2 and TRBJ2-2; 14 nucleotides match TRBD2. After removal of 5 bases from V and 6 bases from J, the junction contained 5 bases not matched to a gene. Germline V CDR1 and CDR2: SGHTA, FQGNSA. CDR3 length: 16 residues. The DNA of the CDR3 is TGTGCCAGCAGCAAGACTAGCGGGGGGGCCGCCGGGGAGCTGTTTTTT. Translating gives CASSKTSGGAAGELFF.

The chain links TRBV27 to TRBJ2-3; TRBD2 matches 8 bases. Trimming removed 6 bases from V and 1 base from J; junction bases left unmatched: 9. The CDR3 runs 16 residues. Germline V gene lookup returns CDR1 MNHEY and CDR2 SMNVEV (reference sequence). The CDR3 coding sequence is TGTGCCAGCAGCCACGCCCTAGCGGGCCGCACAGATACGCAGTATTTT. Translated, it gives CASSHALAGRTDTQYF.

The chain recombines TRBV30 with TRBJ1-3; no clear D gene. Germline V gene data show CDR1 as GTSNPN and CDR2 as SVGIG (reference sequence). The ends were cut back, 3 bases at V and 0 bases at J, with 9 bases in the middle. The CDR3 has 14 residues. The CDR3 region has the DNA TGTGCCTGGAGGGCGTCCCACTCTGGAAACACCATATATTTT. Its translation: CAWRASHSGNTIYF.

The chain has TRBV19 and TRBJ2-2; TRBD2 matches at 10 bases. V trimming: 9 bases; J trimming: 0 bases; junction bases outside the gene matches: 7. This CDR3 contains 16 residues. Per the germline V gene, CDR1 is LNHDA and CDR2 is SQIVND (reference sequence). The DNA of the CDR3 is TGTGCCAGCGAAACTAGCGGGATAGCGAACACCGGGGAGCTGTTTTTT. Its translation: CASETSGIANTGELFF.

The rearrangement joins TRBV19 to TRBJ2-7, with 7 bases identical to TRBD1. J was trimmed by 5 bases and V by 6 bases; bases with no gene match: 10. Germline V gives CDR1 LNHDA, CDR2 SQIVND (reference sequence). This CDR3 spans 14 amino acids. CDR3 residues: CASSLTGVRNEQYF. The CDR3 bases are TGTGCCAGTAGCCTAACAGGGGTAAGGAACGAGCAGTACTTC.

The rearrangement joins TRBV2 to TRBJ1-2, with TRBD1 as a possible D gene (6 bases). The V and J ends lost 3 bases and 4 bases respectively, with 18 bases between them. The germline V gene has CDR1 SNHLY and CDR2 FYNNEI. The CDR3 consists of 16 residues. The DNA for the CDR3 is TGTGCCAGCAGTGAGTCCGGGACACCTTTCCCCTATGGCTACACCTTC. Residues: CASSESGTPFPYGYTF.

Notes on this clone: At one boundary the junction diverges from the germline segment, which might be a read error. The chain couples TRBV6-1 to TRBJ2-5; 10 bases line up with TRBD2. The CDR3 sequence is 14 residues long. In germline, CDR1 is MNHNS, CDR2 SASEGT. The CDR3 loop is CASSKAGGGETQYF. The CDR3 DNA reads as TGTGCCAGCAGTAAAGCGGGAGGGGGCGAGACCCAGTACTTC.

This clone was counted a few times. The chain recombines TRBV5-4 with TRBJ1-1; TRBD1 is a possible D gene (6 bases). Germline CDR1 and CDR2: SGHNT and YYREEE (reference sequence). The V and J ends lost 3 bases and 1 base respectively, with 16 bases between them. CDR3 size: 16 residues. The CDR3 reads CASSSARGPGNTEAFF. The CDR3 DNA is TGTGCCAGCAGCTCCGCCCGGGGGCCGGGGAACACTGAAGCTTTCTTT.

V usage is TRBV11-2 and J usage is TRBJ2-7; D possibly corresponds to TRBD2 (6 bases). The CDR3 runs to 15 residues. Trimming took off 5 bases at V and 4 bases at J, with 18 bases between the two ends. Germline CDR1 reads SGHAT; CDR2 reads FQNNGV. The CDR3 region is CASSAITGREYEQYF. The CDR3 nucleotides are TGTGCCAGCAGCGCAATTACCGGGCGGGAATACGAGCAGTACTTC.

This chain connects TRBV5-5 to TRBJ1-5, with TRBD1 as a possible D gene (6 bases). The germline V gene encodes CDR1 SGHKS and CDR2 YYEKEE (reference sequence). This CDR3 is 14 amino acids long. V lost 6 bases, J lost 1 base, and 11 bases lay in between. The CDR3 sequence is CASNAGQSNQPQHF. In DNA form, the CDR3 reads TGTGCCAGCAACGCAGGACAGAGCAATCAGCCCCAGCATTTT. The whole variable domain, filled in from reference TRBV5-5 and TRBJ1-5, reads DAGVTQSPTHLIKTRGQQVTLRCSPISGHKSVSWYQQVLGQGPQFIFQYYEKEERGRGNFPDRFSARQFPNYSSELNVNALLLGDSALYLCASNAGQSNQPQHFGDGTRLSIL.

J is TRBJ2-3 and V is TRBV9, with 7 bases aligning to TRBD2. The CDR3 sequence is 13 residues long. The V gene end was trimmed by 2 bases and the J gene end by 5 bases; junction bases not matched to a gene: 2. Germline CDR1 SGDLS, CDR2 YYNGEE. The CDR3 DNA sequence: TGTGCCAGCAGCGTGGGGGGGGAAGATACGCAGTATTTT. Translation: CASSVGGEDTQYF.

V usage is TRBV5-1 and J usage is TRBJ1-6; 8 nucleotides agree with TRBD1. The junction had 8 bases not matched to a gene; V was cut back by 0 bases and J by 0 bases. Per the germline V gene, CDR1 is SGHRS and CDR2 is YFSETQ. The CDR3 totals 19 residues. The CDR3 DNA follows: TGCGCCAGCAGCTTGGCGGGGACAGGCCGCAGCTCCTATAATTCACCCCTCCACTTT. Amino acid sequence: CASSLAGTGRSSYNSPLHF.

The chain joins TRBV9 to TRBJ2-1; 9 bases match TRBD1. J lost 8 bases, V lost 3 bases, and 12 bases had no gene match. CDR3 length: 16 amino acids. The germline V gene has CDR1 SGDLS and CDR2 YYNGEE. The CDR3 DNA is TGTGCCAGCAGCGCGGAGGGACAGGGCTTTTTGGATGAGCAGTTCTTC. It encodes CASSAEGQGFLDEQFF.

The chain's CDR3 is CASSYTITGPNNEQFF. The CDR3 DNA follows: TGTGCCAGCAGTTACACTATAACAGGACCCAACAATGAGCAGTTCTTC. V and J are TRBV6-5 and TRBJ2-1, with a weak D call TRBD1 (5 bases). The V gene lost 2 bases and the J gene lost 5 bases, with 16 bases spanning the gap. The CDR3 is 16 residues long. Germline CDR1 MNHEY, CDR2 SVGAGI.

This clone appeared a few times. The CDR3 loop is CASSQDALVGGADTQYF. As DNA, the CDR3 is TGCGCCAGCAGCCAAGATGCCCTAGTTGGTGGGGCAGATACGCAGTATTTT. The V gene is TRBV4-3, the J gene TRBJ2-3; D gene ambiguous. V was trimmed by 0 bases and J by 4 bases, leaving 17 bases between them. The CDR3 consists of 17 residues. The germline gives CDR1 LGHNA, CDR2 YSLEER.

This chain connects TRBV30 to TRBJ1-1; D is ambiguous. This CDR3 has 14 residues. V was clipped by 5 bases and J by 0 bases, with 13 bases between them. Per the germline V gene, CDR1 is GTSNPN and CDR2 is SVGIG (reference sequence). The CDR3 sequence: CAWGRGLLNTEAFF. CDR3 bases: TGTGCCTGGGGTCGAGGACTGCTGAACACTGAAGCTTTCTTT.

The chain recombines TRBV6-5 with TRBJ1-4, with a possible D match to TRBD1 (6 bases). Per the germline V gene, CDR1 is MNHEY and CDR2 is SVGAGI. The CDR3 totals 14 residues. With 6 bases removed from V and 6 bases from J, the gap between germline ends came to 14 bases. This CDR3 is CASRDQGWDEKLFF. The DNA of the CDR3 is TGTGCCAGCAGGGACCAGGGGTGGGATGAAAAACTGTTTTTT.

V and J are TRBV3-1 (or the pseudogene TRBV3-2) and TRBJ1-1, with 10 bases identical to TRBD1. The V and J ends lost 4 bases and 1 base, in that order; junction bases with no gene match: 12. Germline assignment: CDR1 LGHDT and CDR2 YNNKEL (reference sequence). CDR3 size: 18 residues. The CDR3: CASSPDRGRRARNTEAFF. The CDR3 nucleotides read TGTGCCAGCAGCCCCGACAGGGGGCGAAGGGCGAGGAACACTGAAGCTTTCTTT.

The chain couples TRBV7-2 to TRBJ2-3, with 9 bases lining up with TRBD2. The CDR3 covers 16 residues. Losses at the gene ends were 5 bases for V and 3 bases for J; bases not matched to a gene: 9. Germline-derived CDR1 and CDR2 are SGHTA and FQGNSA. The CDR3 loop reads CASSLDSGSGTDTQYF. CDR3 bases: TGTGCCAGCAGCCTAGATAGCGGGAGTGGGACAGATACGCAGTATTTT. Based on the CDR3 plus reference TRBV7-2 and TRBJ2-3, the full variable domain is GAGVSQSPSNKVTEKGKDVELRCDPISGHTALYWYRQSLGQGLEFLIYFQGNSAPDKSGLPSDRFSAERTGGSVSTLTIQRTQQEDSAVYLCASSLDSGSGTDTQYFGPGTRLTVL.